Below, 7 T cell receptor beta chains from the same sample are listed, as sequenced in a study of T cell clusters in autoimmune cytopenias. TRB rearrangements were amplified by touch-down multiplex PCR with mixed TRB-A/B primers. TCRdb reprocessed the multiplex PCR reads, with one entry per CDR3 protein and no DNA. Recorded for this sample: 8,000 or so distinct CDR3 sequences. TRB amplification used approximately 270 ng of peripheral blood genomic DNA. Sequencing was carried out using peripheral blood. The receptors shown here come from a human donor with an autoimmune cytopenia or autoimmune hepatitis (not recorded which).

The CDR3: CASSMWQGGNTIYF. The V call is TRBV19, the J call TRBJ1-3; checking the TCRdb D call of TRBD1 is not possible without DNA. Germline V gives CDR1 LNHDA, CDR2 SQIVND (reference sequence). The CDR3 spans 14 residues.

This chain uses TRBV20-1 with TRBJ1-2. Germline lookup yields CDR1 DFQATT and CDR2 SNEGSKA (reference sequence). This CDR3 has 13 residues. CDR3 loop: CSASPEINYGYTF.

Its frequency marks this clonotype as medium-sized. The rearrangement links TRBV5-4 to TRBJ1-2; TCRdb's D call of TRBD1 is untestable without DNA. Germline V lookup: CDR1 SGHNT, CDR2 YYREEE (reference sequence). The CDR3 has 12 amino acids. The chain's CDR3 is CASSHRDRRYTF. Full variable domain (outside the CDR3, taken from reference TRBV5-4 and TRBJ1-2): ETGVTQSPTHLIKTRGQQVTLRCSSQSGHNTVSWYQQALGQGPQFIFQYYREEENGRGNFPPRFSGLQFPNYSSELNVNALELDDSALYLCASSHRDRRYTFGSGTRLTVV.

This chain uses TRBV5-7 with TRBJ1-6. TRBV5-7 belongs to the ORF category, with a function that is uncertain. This CDR3 region has 15 residues. The CDR3 sequence is CASSLGPSSNSPLHF.

The gene calls are TRBV10-3 and TRBJ2-7; TCRdb indicates TRBD2, and absent DNA this call remains unverified. CDR3 length equals 16 residues. Germline CDR1 is ENHRY and CDR2 is SYGVKD. The CDR3 sequence: CAISEGLVGYSYEQYF.

CDR3 protein: CASSPNEGQPYEQYF. The chain carries TRBV27 and TRBJ2-7; TCRdb designates TRBD1, a call that cannot be tested without DNA. The CDR3 length is 15 residues. Germline assignment: CDR1 MNHEY and CDR2 SMNVEV (reference sequence).

V usage is TRBV12-3 or TRBV12-4 and J usage is TRBJ2-1; TCRdb names TRBD1, which stays unverified in the absence of DNA. The CDR3 contains 15 residues. The CDR3 sequence is CASSDRGRMGNEQFF.